This TCR beta chain was retrieved from a study of cytomegalovirus exposure and HLA in healthy donors. Comment on this clone: Its antigen is undetermined. One end of the junction does not line up with germline, which may come from a read error.

Whole-study results and caveats: Later, an analysis found that TCR clusters from the first cohort tended to co-occur in the roughly 120 validation repertoires. Cytomegalovirus status was reportedly diagnosed by the classifier with high sensitivity and specificity. The study put some 150 TCR beta chains on its list as cytomegalovirus-associated.

Sequencing used immunoSEQ multiplex PCR; TCRdb keeps in-frame clones, though not all of them. The sample comprises 250,000 to 300,000 clones, roughly 89% of which are singletons, and about 0.36% rests with the top ten. This CDR3 spans 16 amino acids. The germline CDR1 and CDR2 sequences are SGHTA and FQGNSA. The chain is built from TRBV7-2 and TRBJ1-6, with 12 bases identical to TRBD1. This TCR came from a woman younger than 30 in good health and CMV-seronegative. Sequenced input: PBMCs. CDR3 protein: CASSPGTGGYYSPLHF. The CDR3 DNA reads as TGTGCCAGCAGCCCCGGGACAGGGGGCTATTATTCACCCCTCCACTTT. The full variable domain, its missing parts supplied by reference TRBV7-2 and TRBJ1-6, is GAGVSQSPSNKVTEKGKDVELRCDPISGHTALYWYRQSLGQGLEFLIYFQGNSAPDKSGLPSDRFSAERTGGSVSTLTIQRTQQEDSAVYLCASSPGTGGYYSPLHFGNGTRLTVT.